This T cell receptor (beta chain) was captured by sequencing in a study of blood T cell repertoires in COVID-19. Study background: Some COVID-19 samples were acute and others convalescent; all came from the United States, Italy and Spain. The cDNA or gDNA used as material had been derived from T cells, B-cell-depleted T cells, or PBMCs.

Participants were aged 18 to 89 years from about two dozen US areas. The CDR3 consists of 13 residues. V was pared by 4 bases and J by 5 bases, with 9 bases between. Original processing methods: How many nucleated cells were present was estimated from reference gene primer amplification. Measured with immunoSEQ multiplex PCR; TCRdb has only the in-frame clones, and not every one. V and J calls and clone size are those listed in that table; D and trimming were worked out from the DNA. This table has about 180,000 clones, roughly 89% appearing once. The receptor's source is a woman in her 40s with acute COVID-19. Material: PBMCs or T cells enriched from blood (not recorded which). The chain combines TRBV12-3 or TRBV12-4 with TRBJ2-1, with D uncertain. As DNA, the CDR3 is TGTGCCAGCAGTTCATCCGACAACAATGAGCAGTTCTTC. Translated: CASSSSDNNEQFF.